Included here is one TCR beta chain sequence, with context. The data stem from a study of OX40 agonist ivuxolimab in advanced cancers. Study at large: In this trial design, patients received ivuxolimab intravenously at 0.01 to 10 mg/kg every 2 weeks.

Trimming took off 5 bases at V and 9 bases at J, with 14 bases between the two ends. The CDR3 has 14 amino acids. The germline V gene has CDR1 MNHEY and CDR2 SVGAGI. Assay used: immunoSEQ multiplex PCR; TCRdb lists only in-frame clones, some missing. The sample lists about 55,000 clones, about 89% seen once, with around an eighth in the top ten. This TCR came from an adult with an advanced solid tumor such as melanoma, head and neck, liver or kidney cancer. The genes are TRBV6-5 and TRBJ1-6; no clear D gene. The material sequenced was CD4+ or CD8+ T cells sorted from blood, taken in a trial of the OX40 agonist ivuxolimab. The CDR3 bases are TGTGCCAGCAGTGAGGGAAGCGTCGCTTCACCCCTCCACTTT. Translated: CASSEGSVASPLHF.